This T cell receptor beta chain appears in the sequencing data of a study of blood T cell repertoires in COVID-19. As for the study in general: Specimens from acute and convalescent COVID-19 originated in the United States, Italy and Spain. In each case, the material was cDNA or gDNA derived from T cells, B-cell-depleted T cells, or PBMCs.

In the study's own analysis: Amplification from reference gene primers served as the basis for estimated nucleated cell counts. Method: immunoSEQ multiplex PCR; TCRdb's copy keeps in-frame clones and lacks some. V and J calls and clone size follow that table, whereas D and trimming were derived from the DNA. The data contain a few hundred thousand clones, approximately 86% of them seen just once; the ten biggest clones take up more than 2.5%. V shed 5 bases and J 5 bases; nucleotides not matched to a gene: 7. This CDR3 has 15 residues. Germline V gene sequence: CDR1 SGHTA, CDR2 FQGNSA. Sequenced input: peripheral blood. The TCR sequence derives from a man aged 60 to 75 with acute or convalescent COVID-19. The gene calls are TRBV7-2 and TRBJ2-3; TRBD1 matches at 10 bases. The CDR3 region has the DNA TGTGCCAGCAGCATCCGGGACAGGGGTGGAGATACGCAGTATTTT. Encoded protein: CASSIRDRGGDTQYF.